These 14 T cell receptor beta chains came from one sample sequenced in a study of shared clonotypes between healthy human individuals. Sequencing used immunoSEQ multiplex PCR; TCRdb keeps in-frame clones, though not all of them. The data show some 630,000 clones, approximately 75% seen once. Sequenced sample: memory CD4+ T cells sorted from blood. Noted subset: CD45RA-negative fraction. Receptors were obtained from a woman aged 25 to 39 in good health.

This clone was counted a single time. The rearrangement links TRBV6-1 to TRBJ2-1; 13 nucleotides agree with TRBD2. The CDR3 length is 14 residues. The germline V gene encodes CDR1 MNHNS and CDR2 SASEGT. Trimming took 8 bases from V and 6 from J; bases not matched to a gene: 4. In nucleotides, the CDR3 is TGTGCCAGCGAAGGGACTAGCGGGATCAATGAGCAGTTCTTC. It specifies CASEGTSGINEQFF.

The CDR3 DNA is TGCGCCAGCATGGGCAGAGAGATTGGCTACACCTTC. Translating it yields CASMGREIGYTF. The chain recombines TRBV5-1 with TRBJ1-2; D not resolved. Per germline, CDR1 SGHRS and CDR2 YFSETQ. Trimming pared 6 bases from V and 7 bases from J, leaving 13 bases between. This CDR3 spans 12 amino acids.

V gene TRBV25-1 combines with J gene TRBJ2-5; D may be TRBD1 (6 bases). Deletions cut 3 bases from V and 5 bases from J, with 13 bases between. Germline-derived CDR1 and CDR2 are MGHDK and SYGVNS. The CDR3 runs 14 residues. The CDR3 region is CASSEAGTLETQYF. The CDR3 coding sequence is TGTGCCAGCAGTGAGGCAGGGACATTGGAGACCCAGTACTTC. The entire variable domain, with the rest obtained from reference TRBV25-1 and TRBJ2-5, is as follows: EADIYQTPRYLVIGTGKKITLECSQTMGHDKMYWYQQDPGMELHLIHYSYGVNSTEKGDLSSESTVSRIRTEHFPLTLESARPSHTSQYLCASSEAGTLETQYFGPGTRLLVL.

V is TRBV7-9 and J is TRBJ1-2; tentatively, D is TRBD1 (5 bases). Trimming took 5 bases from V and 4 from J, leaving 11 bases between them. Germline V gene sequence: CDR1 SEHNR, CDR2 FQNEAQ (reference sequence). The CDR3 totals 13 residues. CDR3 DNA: TGTGCCAGCAGCGTTGACAGTGCCTATGGCTACACCTTC. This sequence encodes CASSVDSAYGYTF.

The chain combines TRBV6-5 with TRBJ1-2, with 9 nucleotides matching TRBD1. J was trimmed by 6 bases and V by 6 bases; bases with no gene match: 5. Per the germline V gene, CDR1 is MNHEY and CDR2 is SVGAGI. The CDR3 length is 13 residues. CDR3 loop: CASRTGTGHGYTF. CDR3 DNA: TGTGCCAGCAGGACCGGGACAGGGCATGGCTACACCTTC.

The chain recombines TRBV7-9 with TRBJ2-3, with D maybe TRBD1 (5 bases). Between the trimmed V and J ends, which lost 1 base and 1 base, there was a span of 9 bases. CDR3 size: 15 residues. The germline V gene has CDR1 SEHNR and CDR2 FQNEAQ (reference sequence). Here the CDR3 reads CASSLVEGGTDTQYF. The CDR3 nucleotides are TGTGCCAGCAGCTTAGTAGAAGGGGGCACAGATACGCAGTATTTT.

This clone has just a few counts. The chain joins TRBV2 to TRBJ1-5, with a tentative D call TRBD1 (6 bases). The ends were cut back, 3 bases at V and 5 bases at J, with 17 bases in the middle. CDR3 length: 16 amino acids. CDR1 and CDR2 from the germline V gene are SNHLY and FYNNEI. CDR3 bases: TGTGCCAGCAGTGACATGGGGGCGAACGAAGATCAGCCCCAGCATTTT. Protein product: CASSDMGANEDQPQHF.

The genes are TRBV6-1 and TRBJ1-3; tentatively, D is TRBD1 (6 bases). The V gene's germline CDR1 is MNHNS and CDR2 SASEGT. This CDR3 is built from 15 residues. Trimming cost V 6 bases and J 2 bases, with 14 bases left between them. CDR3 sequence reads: CASSLGGGTGNTIYF. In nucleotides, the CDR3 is TGTGCCAGCAGCCTGGGGGGCGGGACTGGAAACACCATATATTTT.

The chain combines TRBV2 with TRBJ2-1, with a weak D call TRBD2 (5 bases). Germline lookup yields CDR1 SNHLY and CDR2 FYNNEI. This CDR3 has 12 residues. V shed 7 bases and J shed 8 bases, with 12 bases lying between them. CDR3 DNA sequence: TGTGCCAGCACCCCGGACTCGGATGAGCAGTTCTTC. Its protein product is CASTPDSDEQFF. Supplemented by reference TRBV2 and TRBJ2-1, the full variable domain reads EPEVTQTPSHQVTQMGQEVILRCVPISNHLYFYWYRQILGQKVEFLVSFYNNEISEKSEIFDDQFSVERPDGSNFTLKIRSTKLEDSAMYFCASTPDSDEQFFGPGTRLTVL.

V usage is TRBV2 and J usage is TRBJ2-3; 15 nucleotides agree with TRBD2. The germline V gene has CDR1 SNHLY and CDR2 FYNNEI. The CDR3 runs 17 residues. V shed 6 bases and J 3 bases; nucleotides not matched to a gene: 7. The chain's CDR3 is CASSKGLAGGVTDTQYF. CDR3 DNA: TGTGCCAGCAGCAAAGGACTAGCGGGAGGGGTTACAGATACGCAGTATTTT.

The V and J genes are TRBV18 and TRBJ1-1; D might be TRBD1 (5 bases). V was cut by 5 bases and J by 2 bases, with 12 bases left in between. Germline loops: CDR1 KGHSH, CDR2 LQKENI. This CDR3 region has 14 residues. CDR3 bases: TGTGCCAGCTCAACGCCTACAGGCAACACTGAAGCTTTCTTT. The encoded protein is CASSTPTGNTEAFF.

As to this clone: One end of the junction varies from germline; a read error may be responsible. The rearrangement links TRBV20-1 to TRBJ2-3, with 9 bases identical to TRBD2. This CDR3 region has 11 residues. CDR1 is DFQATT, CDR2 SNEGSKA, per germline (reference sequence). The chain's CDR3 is CSAKGPSGRLF. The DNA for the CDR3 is TGCAGTGCAAAGGGGCCCAGCGGGAGGCTTTTT.

Here the CDR3 reads CASSLEWVRADTQYF. CDR3 in DNA: TGTGCCAGCAGCTTAGAGTGGGTTCGGGCAGATACGCAGTATTTT. The V gene is TRBV7-2, the J gene TRBJ2-3, with D uncertain. Germline CDR1 reads SGHTA; CDR2 reads FQGNSA. Trimming stripped 1 base from V and 4 bases from J, with 12 bases between. CDR3 length: 15 amino acids.

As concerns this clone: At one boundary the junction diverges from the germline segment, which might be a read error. CDR3 DNA: TGTGCCTGCAGGGGAGGCCAATTTGAGCACAATGAGCAGTTCTTC. Amino acid sequence: CACRGGQFEHNEQFF. This chain links TRBV6-1 with TRBJ2-1; D assignment may be TRBD1 or TRBD2 (6 bases each). The CDR3 sequence is 15 residues long. Germline V gene data show CDR1 as MNHNS and CDR2 as SASEGT.